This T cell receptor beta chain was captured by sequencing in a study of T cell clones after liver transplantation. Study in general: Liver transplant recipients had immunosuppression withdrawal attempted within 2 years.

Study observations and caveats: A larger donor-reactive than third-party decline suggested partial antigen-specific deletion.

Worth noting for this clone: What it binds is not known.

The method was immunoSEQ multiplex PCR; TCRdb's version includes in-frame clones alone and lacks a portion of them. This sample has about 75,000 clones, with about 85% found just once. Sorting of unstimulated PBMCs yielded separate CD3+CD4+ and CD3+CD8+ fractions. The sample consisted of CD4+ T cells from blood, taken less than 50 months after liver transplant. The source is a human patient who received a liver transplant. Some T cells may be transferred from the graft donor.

CDR3 nucleotides: TGTGCCAGCAGCCCTTCCGGGACAGGGGTGTTTGAGCAGTTCTTC. Translation gives CASSPSGTGVFEQFF. The chain joins TRBV6-1 to TRBJ2-1, with 10 positions matching TRBD1. With 6 bases clipped from V and 9 bases from J, the junction kept 11 bases outside the gene matches. Germline CDR1 is MNHNS and CDR2 is SASEGT. The CDR3 is 15 amino acids.